Presented here are 25 T cell receptor beta chains from one specimen sequenced in a study of CD8 T cells in ankylosing spondylitis. In TCRdb, the 5' RACE reads were re-called with MiXCR into one record per CDR3 protein. This table holds approximately 150,000 distinct CDR3 sequences, around a tenth found once. The sample consisted of blood, either unsorted or a sorted T cell fraction (not recorded which). Receptor source: a female donor with ankylosing spondylitis or in good health (not recorded which).

This clonotype has a count of ten or more. This chain uses TRBV20-1 with TRBJ2-7; the match to TRBD2 covers 8 bases. The CDR3 contains 11 residues. Germline CDR1 DFQATT, CDR2 SNEGSKA (reference sequence). After removal of 7 bases from V and 2 bases from J, the junction contained 1 base not matched to a gene. CDR3 in DNA: TGCAGTGGGGGACTAGCCTACGAGCAGTACTTC. Amino acid sequence: CSGGLAYEQYF.

This clonotype was recorded at least ten times. The chain uses TRBV20-1 and TRBJ2-4; possible D gene TRBD1, 5 bases. The CDR3 extends over 13 amino acids. Between the trimmed V and J ends, which lost 6 bases and 5 bases, there was a span of 14 bases. Germline V gene sequence: CDR1 DFQATT, CDR2 SNEGSKA (reference sequence). The CDR3 spells CSALQAPENIQYF. The CDR3 nucleotides are TGCAGTGCCTTACAGGCACCCGAAAACATTCAGTACTTC.

This clonotype has a count of ten or more. J is TRBJ2-1 and V is TRBV20-1; maybe TRBD2 (6 bases). Germline CDR1 is DFQATT and CDR2 is SNEGSKA (reference sequence). The CDR3 is 13 amino acids. The CDR3 reads CSALAGRRNEQFF. The DNA for the CDR3 is TGCAGCGCCTTGGCGGGAAGGCGGAATGAGCAGTTCTTC.

This clonotype was observed a handful of times. The gene calls are TRBV5-6 and TRBJ2-3, with D perhaps TRBD1 (5 bases). Trimming removed 1 base at V and 6 bases at J, with 15 bases between. This CDR3 spans 15 amino acids. Germline-derived CDR1 and CDR2 are SGHDT and YYEEEE. As DNA, the CDR3 is TGTGCCAGCAGCTTGCTAATGACAGCTTGGGATACGCAGTATTTT. Translation gives CASSLLMTAWDTQYF. The whole variable domain, filled in from reference TRBV5-6 and TRBJ2-3, reads DAGVTQSPTHLIKTRGQQVTLRCSPKSGHDTVSWYQQALGQGPQFIFQYYEEEERQRGNFPDRFSGHQFPNYSSELNVNALLLGDSALYLCASSLLMTAWDTQYFGPGTRLTVL.

This sequence joins TRBV7-6 and TRBJ2-5, with D possibly matching TRBD2 (5 bases). The germline V gene encodes CDR1 SGHVS and CDR2 FNYEAQ. This CDR3 is 14 amino acids long. Trimming cost V 2 bases and J 3 bases, with 10 bases left between them. DNA of the CDR3: TGTGCCAGCAGCTTAAAGATCGGGGAAGAGACCCAGTACTTC. Protein: CASSLKIGEETQYF.

CDR3 loop: CASSPDAAQQYF. The DNA of the CDR3 is TGTGCCAGCAGCCCGGATGCGGCTCAGCAGTACTTC. The chain employs TRBV7-8 and TRBJ2-7, with D uncertain. The V and J ends lost 5 bases and 8 bases respectively, with 13 bases between them. This CDR3 has 12 amino acids. Germline lookup yields CDR1 SGHVS and CDR2 FQNEAQ. Supplemented by reference TRBV7-8 and TRBJ2-7, the full variable domain reads GAGVSQSPRYKVAKRGQDVALRCDPISGHVSLFWYQQALGQGPEFLTYFQNEAQLDKSGLPSDRFFAERPEGSVSTLKIQRTQQEDSAVYLCASSPDAAQQYFGPGTRLTVT.

This chain uses TRBV29-1 with TRBJ2-1; no firm D call. CDR1 SQVTM and CDR2 ANQGSEA come from the germline V gene. The CDR3 totals 13 residues. V lost 5 bases and J 11 bases, leaving 19 bases between the germline ends. Here the CDR3 DNA reads TGCAGCGTTCCCACCAGAGATCTCGCCCAGCAGTTCTTC. This codes for CSVPTRDLAQQFF.

CDR3 sequence (DNA): TGTGCCAGTAGTCACCGGGACAGCAATCAGCCCCAGCATTTT. This encodes CASSHRDSNQPQHF. The J gene is TRBJ1-5, the V gene TRBV19; maybe TRBD1 (5 bases). V lost 5 bases and J 1 base, leaving 9 bases between the germline ends. CDR3 length: 14 residues. Germline CDR1 reads LNHDA; CDR2 reads SQIVND (reference sequence).

This clonotype was found a few times. The gene calls are TRBV5-1 and TRBJ2-3, with unresolved D. This CDR3 region has 15 residues. The V gene lost 5 bases and the J gene lost 3 bases, with 16 bases spanning the gap. Germline-derived CDR1 and CDR2 are SGHRS and YFSETQ. The CDR3 DNA is TGCGCCAGCAGGATAGGGCTTCCCCGAACAGATACGCAGTATTTT. Translating gives CASRIGLPRTDTQYF.

This clonotype was counted ten times or more. CDR3 in amino acids: CASSVGPPSGTKNIQYF. CDR3 bases: TGTGCCAGCAGCGTAGGTCCCCCCTCAGGGACCAAAAACATTCAGTACTTC. The gene calls are TRBV9 and TRBJ2-4, with a weak D call TRBD1 (5 bases). Germline V lookup: CDR1 SGDLS, CDR2 YYNGEE. Trimming took off 0 bases at V and 2 bases at J, with 15 bases between the two ends. The CDR3 has 17 residues.

V is TRBV5-1 and J is TRBJ2-3, with a weak D call TRBD2 (5 bases). Trimming removed 0 bases from V and 0 bases from J, with 14 bases in between. CDR1 is SGHRS, CDR2 YFSETQ, per germline. The CDR3 contains 17 residues. CDR3 bases: TGCGCCAGCAGCTTGGTGGGAGAGGGATCTAGCACAGATACGCAGTATTTT. Translating it yields CASSLVGEGSSTDTQYF.

This chain uses TRBV7-9 with TRBJ2-1; D not certain. Trimming left V 6 bases short and J 8 bases short, with 8 bases between. This CDR3 has 11 residues. Germline V gene lookup returns CDR1 SEHNR and CDR2 FQNEAQ (reference sequence). The CDR3 region has the DNA TGTGCCAGCAGTCAGATGGATGAGCAGTTCTTC. As protein: CASSQMDEQFF.

This clonotype was counted a single time. This chain uses TRBV5-4 with TRBJ2-7; D is uncertain. Per the germline V gene, CDR1 is SGHNT and CDR2 is YYREEE (reference sequence). V was cut by 1 base and J by 1 base, with 6 bases left in between. CDR3 length: 13 residues. This chain's CDR3 is CASSLFSSYEQYF. DNA of the CDR3: TGTGCCAGCAGCTTGTTTAGTTCCTACGAGCAGTACTTC.

The V call is TRBV5-6, the J call TRBJ2-7; 8 nucleotides line up with TRBD1. Germline lookup yields CDR1 SGHDT and CDR2 YYEEEE. This CDR3 has 15 amino acids. The J segment lost 2 bases and the V segment lost 4 bases, leaving 8 bases of the junction unmatched. CDR3 nucleotides: TGTGCCAGCAGCCAGGGGACAGGTCAACCCTACGAGCAGTACTTC. This codes for CASSQGTGQPYEQYF. Variable domain in full (rest from reference TRBV5-6 and TRBJ2-7): DAGVTQSPTHLIKTRGQQVTLRCSPKSGHDTVSWYQQALGQGPQFIFQYYEEEERQRGNFPDRFSGHQFPNYSSELNVNALLLGDSALYLCASSQGTGQPYEQYFGPGTRLTVT.

This clonotype occurred a few times. CDR3 sequence: CASSVDPAATEAFF. The CDR3 DNA is TGTGCCAGCAGCGTAGACCCGGCGGCCACTGAAGCTTTCTTT. The V and J genes are TRBV9 and TRBJ1-1; D remains unclear. In germline, CDR1 is SGDLS, CDR2 YYNGEE. The length of the CDR3 is 14 residues. V was trimmed by 0 bases and J by 4 bases, leaving 10 bases between them.

This clonotype was seen a handful of times. V usage is TRBV9 and J usage is TRBJ2-7, with 11 bases aligning to TRBD2. The V gene's germline CDR1 is SGDLS and CDR2 YYNGEE. V was pared by 4 bases and J by 2 bases, with 8 bases of the junction left unmatched. The CDR3 covers 16 residues. The CDR3 DNA reads TGTGCCAGCAGCCCAGGGGTGACTAGCGGGACCTACGAGCAGTACTTC. As protein: CASSPGVTSGTYEQYF. The full variable domain, in which reference TRBV9 and TRBJ2-7 provide the parts outside the CDR3, is DSGVTQTPKHLITATGQRVTLRCSPRSGDLSVYWYQQSLDQGLQFLIQYYNGEERAKGNILERFSAQQFPDLHSELNLSSLELGDSALYFCASSPGVTSGTYEQYFGPGTRLTVT.

This clonotype turned up a few times. The CDR3 here is CSVYTGELFF. The CDR3 nucleotides are TGCAGCGTGTACACCGGGGAGCTGTTTTTT. V gene TRBV29-1 combines with J gene TRBJ2-2, with unresolved D. CDR1 is SQVTM and CDR2 is ANQGSEA in the germline V gene. Trimming shortened V by 6 bases and J by 3 bases, and 2 bases separated the two germline ends. This CDR3 contains 10 residues.

The rearrangement joins TRBV2 to TRBJ1-6; D unresolved. Germline-derived CDR1 and CDR2 are SNHLY and FYNNEI. The CDR3 covers 14 residues. V was trimmed by 6 bases and J by 7 bases, leaving 13 bases between them. The CDR3 nucleotides read TGTGCCAGCAGGAAGAGGACGGAGAATTCACCCCTCCACTTT. Protein product: CASRKRTENSPLHF.

The rearrangement uses TRBV24-1 and TRBJ1-5; weak D call: TRBD1 (5 bases). The V end lost 3 bases, the J end lost 7 bases, and 12 bases lay between the germline ends. Germline CDR1 reads KGHDR; CDR2 reads SFDVKD. The CDR3 consists of 14 residues. CDR3 bases: TGTGCCACCAGTGATGGAAAGGGGCTCCAGCCCCAGCATTTT. This gives the protein CATSDGKGLQPQHF.

The V gene is TRBV6-5, the J gene TRBJ1-4; D is ambiguous. CDR3 length: 11 amino acids. CDR1 is MNHEY, CDR2 SVGAGI, per germline. V lost 3 bases and J lost 8, with 4 bases in between. The CDR3 DNA sequence: TGTGCCAGCAGTTATGGAGAAAAACTGTTTTTT. This codes for CASSYGEKLFF.

This clonotype was counted a few times. This sequence joins TRBV7-9 and TRBJ2-1; 7 nucleotides agree with TRBD2. Looked up from germline, CDR1 is SEHNR and CDR2 is FQNEAQ (reference sequence). V dropped 5 bases and J dropped 5; count of bases not matched to a gene: 9. The CDR3 extends over 15 amino acids. The CDR3 region has the DNA TGTGCCAGCAGCCCCGGGGAGGGCCGCGACAATGAGCAGTTCTTC. It codes for CASSPGEGRDNEQFF. The full variable domain, with the rest looked up from reference TRBV7-9 and TRBJ2-1, is DTGVSQNPRHKITKRGQNVTFRCDPISEHNRLYWYRQTLGQGPEFLTYFQNEAQLEKSRLLSDRFSAERPKGSFSTLEIQRTEQGDSAMYLCASSPGEGRDNEQFFGPGTRLTVL.

This clonotype was found a few times. This chain links TRBV7-9 with TRBJ2-5; TRBD1 might be the D (5 bases). The germline V and J ends were trimmed by 8 bases and 2 bases, with 15 bases remaining between them. The CDR3 is 14 residues long. Germline V gene data show CDR1 as SEHNR and CDR2 as FQNEAQ (reference sequence). Here the CDR3 DNA reads TGTGCCAGCTTCCTCTCGACAGATCAAGAGACCCAGTACTTC. Residues: CASFLSTDQETQYF.

The chain uses TRBV9 and TRBJ1-6, with 10 bases aligning to TRBD1. V gave up 3 bases and J gave up 10 bases; unmatched junction bases: 7. CDR3 length equals 15 residues. Germline loops: CDR1 SGDLS, CDR2 YYNGEE. The CDR3 DNA reads as TGTGCCAGCAGCGATTACGGGACAGGGGCATCACCCCTCCACTTT. Amino acid sequence: CASSDYGTGASPLHF.

The chain joins TRBV20-1 to TRBJ2-3; D possibly corresponds to TRBD2 (6 bases). CDR3 length: 15 amino acids. Germline values: CDR1 DFQATT, CDR2 SNEGSKA (reference sequence). The V gene lost 4 bases and the J gene lost 0 bases, with 14 bases spanning the gap. CDR3 DNA sequence: TGCAGTGCTAAGAGGACGCTAGCGAGCACAGATACGCAGTATTTT. It yields the protein CSAKRTLASTDTQYF.

The chain combines TRBV4-3 with TRBJ1-1; D unresolved. CDR3 size: 14 residues. CDR1 and CDR2 from the germline V gene are LGHNA and YSLEER. The V end lost 1 base, the J end lost 4 bases, and 10 bases lay between the germline ends. The CDR3 loop is CASSQGGTGTEAFF. DNA for the CDR3: TGCGCCAGCAGCCAAGGGGGAACCGGCACTGAAGCTTTCTTT.